This T cell receptor (beta chain) was identified in a study of cytomegalovirus exposure and HLA in healthy donors. The PCR employed 60 Vbeta primers together with 13 Jbeta primers. Generated by immunoSEQ multiplex PCR, the TCRdb table keeps only in-frame clones and is missing some. This sample has 150,000 to 200,000 clones, with 81% found just once. Although they were nominally healthy when sampled, donors likely had unrecorded immune exposures. The junction had 10 bases not matched to a gene; V was cut back by 6 bases and J by 2 bases. Germline lookup yields CDR1 MGHDK and CDR2 SYGVNS. The CDR3 runs to 17 residues.

Material for sequencing was PBMCs. V and J are TRBV25-1 and TRBJ2-2; TRBD1 aligns across 9 bases. The sequence was collected from a woman younger than 35 in good health and CMV-seropositive. CDR3 loop: CASRPPGGQGNTGELFF. CDR3 nucleotide sequence: TGTGCCAGCAGGCCCCCAGGGGGACAGGGAAACACCGGGGAGCTGTTTTTT.